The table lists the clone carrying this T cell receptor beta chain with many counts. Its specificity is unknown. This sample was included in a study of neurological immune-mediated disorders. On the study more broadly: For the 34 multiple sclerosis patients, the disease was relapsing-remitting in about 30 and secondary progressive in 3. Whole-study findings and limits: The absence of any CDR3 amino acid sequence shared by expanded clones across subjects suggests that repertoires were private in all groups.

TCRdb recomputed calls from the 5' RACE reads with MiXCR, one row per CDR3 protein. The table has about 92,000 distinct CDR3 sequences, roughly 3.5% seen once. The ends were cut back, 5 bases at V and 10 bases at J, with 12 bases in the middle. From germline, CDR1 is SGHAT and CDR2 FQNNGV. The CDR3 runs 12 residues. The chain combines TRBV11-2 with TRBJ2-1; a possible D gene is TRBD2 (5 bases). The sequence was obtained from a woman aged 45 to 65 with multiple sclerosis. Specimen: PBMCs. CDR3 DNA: TGTGCCAGCAGCCTTCGGGGTTTCGAGCAGTTCTTC. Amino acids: CASSLRGFEQFF.